The clone carrying this TCR beta chain has a single count. V was shortened by 1 base and J by 3 bases, with 16 bases between the two germline ends. The CDR3 extends over 16 amino acids. CDR1 and CDR2 (germline): SGHTA, FQGNSA. This sample is part of a study of T cell responses to AZD1222 COVID-19 vaccine. Overall study context: Doses given second, at about 4 or about 12 weeks, were pooled.

Method: immunoSEQ multiplex PCR; TCRdb's copy keeps in-frame clones and lacks some. The sample lists about 100,000 clones; about 93% were seen once. The sample was peripheral blood, taken on day 0 of AZD1222 vaccination. This rearrangement joins TRBV7-2 to TRBJ2-7; D unclear. This sequence originates from an adult in good health. The CDR3 is CASSLVVGALGYEQYF. In nucleotides, the CDR3 is TGTGCCAGCAGCTTAGTAGTTGGAGCCCTGGGCTACGAGCAGTACTTC.